This T cell receptor (beta chain) emerged from a study of blood T cells in healthy people across ages. Whole-study findings and limits: Naive T cell percentage showed a strong correlation with the diversity of TCR beta.

In this sample, this clonotype turned up many times. Its cognate antigen is unknown. With a J-beta primer mix and a sample-barcoded 5' primer, a second PCR ran about 6 to 11 cycles. The template-switch adaptor was a 5' adaptor with 12 random nucleotides. It tagged each cDNA molecule. MiXCR, applied by TCRdb to the 5' RACE reads, yields one record per CDR3 protein. Of about 1,800,000 distinct CDR3 sequences listed, 28% are singletons. V dropped 0 bases and J dropped 4; count of bases not matched to a gene: 5. This CDR3 has 16 residues. CDR1 LGHNA and CDR2 YNFKEQ come from the germline V gene. The TCR was taken from a young woman in good health. Sequencing was done on a sample of blood. The chain recombines TRBV4-2 with TRBJ2-7; 11 bases line up with TRBD2. The CDR3 loop reads CASSQDITSGGYEQYF. The CDR3 bases are TGTGCCAGCAGCCAAGATATTACTAGCGGGGGATACGAGCAGTACTTC.